This paragraph reports one T cell receptor (beta chain). The antigen is undetermined. Next came a second PCR, run for 7 to 11 cycles, which used a sample-barcoded 5' primer along with a J-beta primer mix. Each TCR beta cDNA got a 12-nucleotide random molecular identifier. TCRdb recomputed calls from the 5' RACE reads with MiXCR, one row per CDR3 protein. The sample contains some 1,800,000 distinct CDR3 sequences, 39% of which appear only once. The data were taken from a study of blood T cells in healthy people across ages. Points from the study as a whole: Diversity was higher, and naive CD4+ cells more numerous, in long-lived donors than in aged donors. Unknown CMV status may confound age-related changes in expanded clones.

Germline lookup yields CDR1 MNHEY and CDR2 SVGEGT. The CDR3 covers 15 residues. V lost 10 bases and J lost 2; bases outside the gene matches: 12. Total RNA was isolated from each sample in quantities of at least 5 micrograms. This chain joins TRBV6-2 or TRBV6-3 and TRBJ2-5, with 8 bases fitting TRBD1. The sample consisted of blood. This clonotype was sampled from a human donor in good health. CDR3 protein: CATAVRDRIQETQYF. DNA for the CDR3: TGTGCCACCGCCGTACGGGACAGGATACAAGAGACCCAGTACTTC.